A single sample is the source of the 8 T cell receptor beta chains below, sequenced in a study of tumor-infiltrating lymphocytes in primary liver carcinoma. Making TCR beta cDNA involved approximately 480 ng total RNA and a constant-region primer. Each TCR beta library was derived from three nested multiplex PCR rounds that employed slightly modified ARM-PCR. Amplification in the first two PCR rounds was performed using TRBV1-TRBV30 forward primers and a C-beta reverse primer for roughly 10 cycles each. From the multiplex PCR reads, TCRdb called clonotypes with MiXCR, one entry per CDR3 protein. The data show fewer than 400,000 distinct CDR3 sequences, roughly 60% seen once. Blood RNA originated from unsorted whole blood, with germline DNA additionally extracted. The sequenced material came from peripheral blood. Every receptor here comes from a middle-aged man with primary liver carcinoma and hepatitis B virus infection.

This chain joins TRBV30 and TRBJ2-5, with D uncertain. The CDR3 runs to 12 residues. Germline V gene sequence: CDR1 GTSNPN, CDR2 SVGIG (reference sequence). The V and J ends lost 0 bases and 5 bases respectively, with 7 bases between them. The CDR3 sequence: CAWSVRMETQYF. The CDR3 DNA reads TGTGCCTGGAGTGTACGAATGGAGACCCAGTACTTC.

As concerns this clonotype: This is likely a read error, given that the CDR3 carries no conserved phenylalanine or tryptophan at its end. The chain couples TRBV11-3 to TRBJ2-2, with D unresolved. V shed 5 bases and J shed 7 bases, with 8 bases lying between them. This CDR3 spans 12 amino acids. Germline loops: CDR1 SGHNT, CDR2 YENEEA. The DNA of the CDR3 is TGTGCCAGCAGCCCTTACGGCGGGGAGCTGTTTTTA. Amino acids: CASSPYGGELFL.

This clonotype was detected only a few times. The genes are TRBV7-8 and TRBJ2-2; D remains ambiguous. The CDR3 has 15 residues. Trimming shortened V by 2 bases and J by 0 bases, and 7 bases separated the two germline ends. CDR1 is SGHVS, CDR2 FQNEAQ, per germline. The CDR3 sequence is CASSLLSANTGELFF. The CDR3 region has the DNA TGTGCCAGCAGCTTACTCTCCGCGAACACCGGGGAGCTGTTTTTT.

This clonotype was detected once. An end of the junction differs from the germline gene, which may be a read error. This chain connects TRBV11-2 to TRBJ2-7; 10 bases line up with TRBD1. Germline values: CDR1 SGHAT, CDR2 FQNNGV. CDR3 length: 14 residues. The CDR3 DNA reads as TGTGCCAGCAGCCCGGACAGGGGGTATGGCGAGCAAAACTTC. Amino acids: CASSPDRGYGEQNF.

This clonotype was detected ten times or more. The chain has TRBV4-3 and TRBJ2-3; TRBD2 agrees at 7 bases. CDR1 and CDR2 (germline): LGHNA, YSLEER. J lost 3 bases, V lost 4 bases, and 13 bases had no gene match. There are 17 residues in the CDR3. CDR3 DNA: TGCGCCAGCAGCCCGTTACCCGGGGAGGGCAGAACAGATACGCAGTATTTT. This gives the protein CASSPLPGEGRTDTQYF.

About this clonotype: A clone one base away is much larger, so this may be a read error. This chain uses TRBV6-6 with TRBJ2-1; 8 bases match TRBD2. Germline V gene data show CDR1 as MNHNY and CDR2 as SVGAGI (reference sequence). The CDR3 sequence is 16 residues long. The CDR3 sequence: CASSYQGGGPGNGQFF. The CDR3 DNA is TGTGCCAGCAGTTACCAGGGCGGGGGGCCCGGCAATGGGCAGTTCTTC.

V usage is TRBV6-1 and J usage is TRBJ1-1; D ambiguous. Germline CDR1 and CDR2: MNHNS and SASEGT. The CDR3 has 11 amino acids. The CDR3 DNA is TGTGCAACACAAACGATCACTGAAGCTTTCTTT. This translates into CATQTITEAFF.

This clonotype was seen just once. With a much larger clone just one base away, this may be a read error. The rearrangement joins TRBV14 to TRBJ2-3; D gene ambiguous. Germline V gene data show CDR1 as SGHDN and CDR2 as FVKESK. The CDR3 extends over 13 amino acids. Between the trimmed V and J ends, which lost 0 bases and 6 bases, there was a span of 7 bases. The CDR3 region is CASSQDTRDTQYF. In DNA, the CDR3 is TGTGCCAGCAGCCAAGATACCCGGGATACGCAGTATTTT.